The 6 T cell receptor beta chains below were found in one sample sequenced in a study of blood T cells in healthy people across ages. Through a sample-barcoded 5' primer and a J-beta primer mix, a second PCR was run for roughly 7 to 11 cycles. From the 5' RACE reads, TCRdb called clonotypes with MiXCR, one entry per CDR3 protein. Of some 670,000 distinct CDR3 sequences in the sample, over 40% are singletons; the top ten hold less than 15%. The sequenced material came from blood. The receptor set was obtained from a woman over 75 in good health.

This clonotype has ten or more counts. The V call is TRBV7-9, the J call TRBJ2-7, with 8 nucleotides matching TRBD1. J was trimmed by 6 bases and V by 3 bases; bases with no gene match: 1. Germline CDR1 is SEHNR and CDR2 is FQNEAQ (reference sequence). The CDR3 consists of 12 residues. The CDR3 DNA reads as TGTGCCAGCAGCTTGACAGGGGCCGAGCAGTACTTC. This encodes CASSLTGAEQYF. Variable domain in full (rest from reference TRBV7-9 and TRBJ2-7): DTGVSQNPRHKITKRGQNVTFRCDPISEHNRLYWYRQTLGQGPEFLTYFQNEAQLEKSRLLSDRFSAERPKGSFSTLEIQRTEQGDSAMYLCASSLTGAEQYFGPGTRLTVT.

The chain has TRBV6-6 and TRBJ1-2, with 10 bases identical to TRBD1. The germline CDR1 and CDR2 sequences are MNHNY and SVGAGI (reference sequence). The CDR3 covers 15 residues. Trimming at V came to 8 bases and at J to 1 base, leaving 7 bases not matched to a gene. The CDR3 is CASDQRDRGNYGYTF. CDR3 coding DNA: TGTGCCAGCGATCAGAGGGACAGGGGTAACTATGGCTACACCTTC.

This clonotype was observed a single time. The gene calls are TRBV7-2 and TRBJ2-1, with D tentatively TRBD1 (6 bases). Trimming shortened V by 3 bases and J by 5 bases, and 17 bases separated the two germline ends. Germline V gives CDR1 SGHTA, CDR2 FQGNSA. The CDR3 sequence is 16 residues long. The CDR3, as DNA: TGTGCCAGCAGCTTCGCCAGGACAGCGATCAACAATGAGCAGTTCTTC. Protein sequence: CASSFARTAINNEQFF.

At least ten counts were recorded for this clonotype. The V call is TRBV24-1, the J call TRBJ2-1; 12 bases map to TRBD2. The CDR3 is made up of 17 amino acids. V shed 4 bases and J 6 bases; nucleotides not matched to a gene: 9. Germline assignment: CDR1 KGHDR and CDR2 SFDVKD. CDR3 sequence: CATSDIPLAGGRNEQFF. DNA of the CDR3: TGTGCCACCAGTGACATCCCACTAGCGGGAGGTCGCAATGAGCAGTTCTTC.

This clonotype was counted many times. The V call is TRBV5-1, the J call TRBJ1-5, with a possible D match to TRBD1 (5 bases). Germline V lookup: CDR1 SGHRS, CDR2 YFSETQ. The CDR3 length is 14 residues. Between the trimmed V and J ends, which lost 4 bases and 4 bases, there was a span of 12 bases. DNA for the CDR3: TGCGCCAGCAGCCGGGACGGGGGAAATCAGCCCCAGCATTTT. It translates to CASSRDGGNQPQHF.

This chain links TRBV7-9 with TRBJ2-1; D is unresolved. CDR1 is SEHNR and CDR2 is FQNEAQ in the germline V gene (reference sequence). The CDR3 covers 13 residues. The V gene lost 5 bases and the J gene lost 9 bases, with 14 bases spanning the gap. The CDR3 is CASSVTPIAEQFF. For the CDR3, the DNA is TGTGCCAGCAGCGTAACCCCCATAGCTGAGCAGTTCTTC.